This T cell receptor beta chain was found in a study of cytomegalovirus exposure and HLA in healthy donors. Overall study context: Findings of an earlier analysis included roughly 110 million unique TCR beta sequences from 190 million or so T cells. Findings and caveats of the study: Specificity for CMV antigens was confirmed in vitro for a few of the CMV-associated chains.

With 60 Vbeta and 13 Jbeta primers, the PCR was carried out. Sequencing used immunoSEQ multiplex PCR; TCRdb keeps in-frame clones, though not all of them. The sample has 200,000 to 250,000 clones, roughly 82% seen once. Note on this clone: Its specificity is not known.

Trimming removed 10 bases at V and 4 bases at J, with 19 bases between. The CDR3 sequence is 14 residues long. CDR1 LNHDA and CDR2 SQIVND come from the germline V gene (reference sequence). The sequence was collected from a woman between 40 and 50 years old in good health and CMV-seropositive. This sequence joins TRBV19 and TRBJ1-2; maybe TRBD1 (5 bases). Sequenced input: PBMCs. The CDR3 DNA follows: TGTGCCACCCCCGGGGGGGATTATGGCTATGGCTACACCTTC. This translates into CATPGGDYGYGYTF.